This T cell receptor (beta chain) was retrieved from a study of T cell responses to AZD1222 COVID-19 vaccine. Clones were read by immunoSEQ multiplex PCR, and TCRdb kept only the in-frame ones, dropping some. The table records about 140,000 clones, 90% of them present only once. Study-wide findings and caveats: With two AZD1222 doses given, Spike-specific TCR breadth and depth both rose.

To note about this clone: Antigen unknown.

V lost 2 bases and J lost 8, with 24 bases in between. This CDR3 contains 17 residues. Germline loops: CDR1 LGHDT, CDR2 YNNKEL (reference sequence). The chain links TRBV3-1 (or the pseudogene TRBV3-2) to TRBJ1-2; TRBD1 is a possible D gene (5 bases). The sequencing here drew on peripheral blood, taken on day 0 of AZD1222 vaccination. The sequence derives from an adult in good health. CDR3 DNA sequence: TGTGCCAGCAGCCAATTTCCTTCCACCTCCGGGGCAGCAGGCTACACCTTC. Translation gives CASSQFPSTSGAAGYTF.